This T cell receptor (beta chain) was documented in a study of blood T cell repertoires in COVID-19. As processed by the authors: Amplification from reference gene primers served as the basis for estimated nucleated cell counts. Clones were sequenced by immunoSEQ multiplex PCR, and TCRdb holds only the in-frame ones, with some missing. Clonal size and the V and J genes are those of that table, whereas D and trimming came from the DNA. The sample lists almost 400,000 clones; about nine tenths were seen once. Germline V gene lookup returns CDR1 GTSNPN and CDR2 SVGIG (reference sequence). The CDR3 is 11 residues long. V was cut by 7 bases and J by 0 bases, with 5 bases left in between. Participants were aged 18 to 89 years from roughly 25 US areas. Participants' reported clinical history set cohort assignment. Among Cohort 3 donors, those recovered had two negative PCRs, clearance, or symptom resolution.

This chain uses TRBV30 with TRBJ2-3; D is undetermined. Sequences were obtained from PBMCs or T cells enriched from blood (not recorded which). The origin of this receptor is a woman aged 30 to 39 who had recovered from COVID-19. For the CDR3, the DNA is TGTGCCTCCAGAAGCACAGATACGCAGTATTTT. It codes for CASRSTDTQYF.